The TCR beta chain described here comes from a study of early T cells in non-severe SARS-CoV-2 infection. The overall study: Unsorted whole blood bulk RNA was sequenced, with unpaired chains.

This clonotype occurred many times. The antigen is not known. General study results and limits: Matching with VDJdb favored anti-spike CD8 responses (missing private and CD4 specificities).

cDNA molecules, individually, were tagged with unique molecular identifiers. TCRdb re-derived calls from the 5' RACE reads in MiXCR, one entry per CDR3 protein. The table records 65,000 to 75,000 distinct CDR3 sequences, roughly 4.9% of them present only once. CDR1 and CDR2 (germline): MNHEY, SMNVEV (reference sequence). The ends lost 8 bases at V and 6 bases at J; junction bases unmatched: 9. The CDR3 has 14 residues. The TCR sequence derives from an adult who was a healthcare worker with PCR-confirmed SARS-CoV-2 infection or an uninfected control (not recorded which). The donor label of this sample is uncertain. The V gene is TRBV27, the J gene TRBJ1-2; 10 bases match TRBD1. Sequencing was performed on whole blood, taken at baseline. The CDR3 sequence: CASRRTGGEDGYTF. The CDR3 DNA reads TGTGCCAGCCGACGGACAGGGGGAGAGGATGGCTACACCTTC.